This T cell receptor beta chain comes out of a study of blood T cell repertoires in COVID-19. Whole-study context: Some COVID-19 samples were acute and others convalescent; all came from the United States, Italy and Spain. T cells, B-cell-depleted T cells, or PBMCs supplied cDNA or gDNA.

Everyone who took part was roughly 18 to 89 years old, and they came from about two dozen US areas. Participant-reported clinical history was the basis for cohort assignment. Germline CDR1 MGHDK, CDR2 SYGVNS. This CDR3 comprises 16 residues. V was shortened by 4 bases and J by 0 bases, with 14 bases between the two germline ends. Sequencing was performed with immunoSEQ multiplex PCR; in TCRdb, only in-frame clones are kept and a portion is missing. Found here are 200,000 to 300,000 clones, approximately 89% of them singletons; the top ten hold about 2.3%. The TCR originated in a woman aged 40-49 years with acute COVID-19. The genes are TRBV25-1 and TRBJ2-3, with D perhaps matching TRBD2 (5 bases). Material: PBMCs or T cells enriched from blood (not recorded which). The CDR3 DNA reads TGTGCCAGCAGTGTTCCAGTCCCGGGGAGCACAGATACGCAGTATTTT. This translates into CASSVPVPGSTDTQYF. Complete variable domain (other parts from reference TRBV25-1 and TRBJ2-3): EADIYQTPRYLVIGTGKKITLECSQTMGHDKMYWYQQDPGMELHLIHYSYGVNSTEKGDLSSESTVSRIRTEHFPLTLESARPSHTSQYLCASSVPVPGSTDTQYFGPGTRLTVL.